The TCR beta chain described here comes from a study of patients and donors after allogeneic stem cell transplantation. Ten or more counts support this clonotype. TCRdb redid the calling of the RT-PCR reads with MiXCR, one entry per CDR3 protein. The repertoire holds 160,000 or so distinct CDR3 sequences, approximately 22% seen once, with 26% in the top ten. This CDR3 region has 15 residues. The V gene's germline CDR1 is MNHEY and CDR2 SMNVEV (reference sequence). V was clipped by 6 bases and J by 7 bases; unmatched bases: 9. Sequencing was carried out using blood, either unsorted or a sorted T cell fraction (not recorded which). This chain links TRBV27 with TRBJ1-6, with 7 bases that match TRBD1. The clonotype originates from a human donor who was either an allogeneic HSCT recipient or a stem cell or donor lymphocyte infusion donor (not recorded which). It is not recorded whose cells these are; they may come from a transplant donor. The CDR3 region has the DNA TGTGCCAGCAGGCCCCAGACAGGGTGGAATTCACCCCTCCACTTT. Amino acids: CASRPQTGWNSPLHF.